This T cell receptor (beta chain) was sequenced for a study of blood T cell repertoires in COVID-19. Across the study: Samples of COVID-19 (acute and convalescent) were obtained from the United States, Italy and Spain. The analysed material was cDNA or gDNA that came from T cells, B-cell-depleted T cells, or PBMCs.

This CDR3 spans 15 amino acids. Germline V CDR1 and CDR2: SNHLY, FYNNEI. V dropped 2 bases and J dropped 5 bases, with 15 bases sitting between them. Study processing details: Reference gene primer amplification gave nucleated cell count estimates. The method was immunoSEQ multiplex PCR; TCRdb's version includes in-frame clones alone and lacks a portion of them. That table supplies the V and J calls and clone size; D and trimming were determined from the DNA. Of 310,000 or so clones in the sample, around 83% were seen once. The sequence was obtained from a woman aged 45-65 years with acute or convalescent COVID-19. This chain joins TRBV2 and TRBJ2-5; a possible D gene is TRBD1 (5 bases). Source material: peripheral blood. CDR3 in DNA: TGTGCCAGCAGTGAAAGATCAGGGCTCGGCGAGACCCAGTACTTC. It codes for CASSERSGLGETQYF.